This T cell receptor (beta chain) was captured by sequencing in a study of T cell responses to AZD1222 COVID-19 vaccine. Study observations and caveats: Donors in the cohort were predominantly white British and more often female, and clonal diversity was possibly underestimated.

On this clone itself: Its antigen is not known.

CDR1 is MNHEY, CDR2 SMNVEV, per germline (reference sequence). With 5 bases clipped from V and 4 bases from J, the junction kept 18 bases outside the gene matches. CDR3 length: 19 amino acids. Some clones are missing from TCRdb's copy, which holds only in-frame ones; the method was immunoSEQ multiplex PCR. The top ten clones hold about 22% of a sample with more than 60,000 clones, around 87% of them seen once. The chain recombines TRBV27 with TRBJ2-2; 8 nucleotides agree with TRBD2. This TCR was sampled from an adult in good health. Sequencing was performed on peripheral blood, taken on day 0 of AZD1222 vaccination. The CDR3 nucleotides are TGTGCCAGCAGTCCCGGTCTAGCGGGCTTTCCAGGGGCCACCGGGGAGCTGTTTTTT. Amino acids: CASSPGLAGFPGATGELFF.